The source of this T cell receptor beta chain is a study of PD-1 blockade in mismatch repair-deficient tumors. Germline loops: CDR1 MNHEY, CDR2 SVGAGI. The CDR3 runs 14 residues. V was pared by 7 bases and J by 0 bases, with 13 bases between. Produced via immunoSEQ multiplex PCR; TCRdb's table is partial and in-frame only. The table includes 65,000 to 80,000 clones, approximately 82% detected once. This chain links TRBV6-5 with TRBJ2-7, with D possibly being TRBD2 (6 bases). This TCR was sampled from an adult with mismatch repair-deficient cancer. The sample in question was peripheral blood, obtained 2 weeks after starting pembrolizumab. CDR3: CASTPGGSSYEQYF. The CDR3 DNA follows: TGTGCCAGCACCCCCGGGGGAAGCTCCTACGAGCAGTACTTC.